This paragraph reports one TCR beta chain. Its matching antigen is unknown. TRB cDNA libraries were made by UMI-labeled 5' RACE. TCRdb reworked the 5' RACE reads into one entry per CDR3 protein, no DNA. The sample data list some 54,000 distinct CDR3 sequences. From germline, CDR1 is SGHDN and CDR2 FVKESK. The CDR3 has 12 residues. The data derive from a study of CXCR3-negative and CXCR3-positive naive CD8 T cells. General study points: Higher TRB CDR3 hydrophobicity marked CXCR3-positive naive cells relative to CXCR3-negative naive cells.

The gene calls are TRBV14 and TRBJ2-5. This sequence originates from a human donor in good health. Some clones in this sample may be carry-over from other donors' samples. The specimen sequenced was naive CXCR3+ CD8+ T cells from blood. Subset: CD45RO-CCR7+CD27+CD95- naive CD8+ T cells expressing CXCR3 (TNR3+). The CDR3 is CASSQDPETQYF.